This TCR beta chain comes out of a study of blood T cell repertoires in COVID-19. Study background: The study drew acute and convalescent COVID-19 samples from the United States, Italy and Spain.

The germline V gene has CDR1 SGDLS and CDR2 YYNGEE. The CDR3 has 15 residues. J was trimmed by 4 bases and V by 5 bases; bases with no gene match: 9. This clone was observed a few times. In the authors' workflow: Cell counts per sample came from amplifying reference gene primers. This table comes from immunoSEQ multiplex PCR, and its TCRdb copy is limited to in-frame clones, with some not included. That table gives V, J and clone size, and the DNA gave D and trimming. Of 55,000 to 65,000 clones listed, 80% to 90% were seen once; the top ten hold about 6%. This clonotype originated in a woman aged 60-70 years with acute or convalescent COVID-19. This chain links TRBV9 with TRBJ2-5; TRBD1 agrees at 9 bases. Sequencing used peripheral blood. CDR3 bases: TGTGCCAGCAGGAGGACGGGACAGGGTATAGAGACCCAGTACTTC. It specifies CASRRTGQGIETQYF.